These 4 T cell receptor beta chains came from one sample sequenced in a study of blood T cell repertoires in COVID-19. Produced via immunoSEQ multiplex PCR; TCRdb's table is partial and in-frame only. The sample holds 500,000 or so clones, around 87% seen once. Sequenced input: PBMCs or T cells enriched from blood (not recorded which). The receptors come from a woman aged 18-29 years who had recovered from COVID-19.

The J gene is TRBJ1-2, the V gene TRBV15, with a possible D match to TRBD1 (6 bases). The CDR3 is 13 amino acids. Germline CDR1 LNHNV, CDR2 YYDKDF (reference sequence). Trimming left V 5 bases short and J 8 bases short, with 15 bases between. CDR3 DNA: TGTGCCACCAGCGATGACAGGTTCGACGGCTACACCTTC. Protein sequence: CATSDDRFDGYTF.

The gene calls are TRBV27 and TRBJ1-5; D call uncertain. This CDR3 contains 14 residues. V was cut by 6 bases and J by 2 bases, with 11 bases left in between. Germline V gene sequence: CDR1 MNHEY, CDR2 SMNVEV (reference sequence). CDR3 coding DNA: TGTGCCAGCAGCCCTGACGGAGGCAATCAGCCCCAGCATTTT. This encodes CASSPDGGNQPQHF.

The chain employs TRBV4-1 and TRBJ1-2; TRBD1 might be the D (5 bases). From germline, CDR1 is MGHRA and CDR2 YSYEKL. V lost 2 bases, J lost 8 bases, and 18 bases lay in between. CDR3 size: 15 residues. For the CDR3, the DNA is TGCGCCAGCAGCCAACCGCTAGGAGGGACGAGGGGCTACACCTTC. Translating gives CASSQPLGGTRGYTF.

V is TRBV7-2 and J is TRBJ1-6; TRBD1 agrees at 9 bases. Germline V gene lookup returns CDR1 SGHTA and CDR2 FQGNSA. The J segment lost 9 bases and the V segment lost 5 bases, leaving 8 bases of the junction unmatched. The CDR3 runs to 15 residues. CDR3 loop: CASSPQGAQSSPLHF. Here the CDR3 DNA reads TGTGCCAGCAGCCCACAGGGGGCGCAAAGTTCACCCCTCCACTTT.